This T cell receptor beta chain was documented in a study of CD8 T cells in Susac syndrome (dated by TCRdb to between 2018 and 2021). About the full investigation: Among the Susac syndrome patients who were sequenced, clinically active disease was present in about 6 and clinical remission was observed in under ten. At the time of blood withdrawal, Susac syndrome patients were either therapy-naive, taking corticosteroids (with some also receiving IVIg), or on IVIg alone. The study used repertoire sequencing to test whether antigen drove CD8+ T cell activation and differentiation in Susac syndrome. The clonality of the CD8+ T cell repertoire was compared across 11 to 12 healthy donors, around 14 Susac syndrome patients and roughly 16 multiple sclerosis patients. The research as a whole found: In the total CD8+ and CD8+ TEMRA repertoires, 15 to 20 and five Susac-specific public clones, respectively, were identified. Susac syndrome CD8+ repertoires showed clonal expansion, highest in CD8+ TEMRA cells and greater in clinically active than remitting patients. The TCR sequencing and HLA analysis was acknowledged to have included a relatively small number of individuals.

A remark on this clonotype: Its target antigen remains unknown. Base qualities are not provided; no much larger clone lies one nucleotide away.

V is shortened by 3 bases, J by 7 bases, and the region joining them spans 16 bases. CDR1 and CDR2 are read off the germline V gene as SQVTM and ANQGSEA. The CDR3 spans 13 residues, from the cysteine through the phenylalanine. Only CDR3 DNA is held: 39 bases, read in frame from base 1. RNA was extracted using the RNeasy kit, and roughly 0.5 to 1 microgram was reverse transcribed with random hexamers. The immunoSEQ multiplex PCR assay, which covers 54 Vbeta and 13 Jbeta segments, was used to amplify TCR beta CDR3 regions. PCR amplification bias was corrected by using a synthetic template baseline for primer optimization and computational correction. Per the original workflow: Reads were annotated to V, D and J genes according to IMGT and were analyzed with immunoSEQ Analyzer, with only productive sequences retained. Clonality was computed as one minus Shannon entropy normalized by log2 of the number of productive unique sequences. For each patient and control, public and private clones were evaluated within the 100 most prevalent clones. Susac-specific clones were defined as absent from healthy and MS cohorts, over a thousand published viral clones and other ImmuneACCESS disease sequences. TCRdb reran the public reads through fastp at Q25 and MiXCR, keeping productive beta chains. A single entry per CDR3 protein holds the most common genes and DNA from its merged rows. The V and J calls come from TCRdb's annotation, not from the publication. Counted in this sample were under 70,000 distinct CDR3 sequences; approximately 95% of them appeared once. The ten largest clones add up to 0.75% of the sample.

High-throughput TCR beta sequencing profiled peripheral blood CD8+ and CD4+ T cells from healthy donors, Susac syndrome patients and multiple sclerosis patients. The Susac syndrome patients fulfilled recently defined diagnostic criteria for definite or probable disease. Bulk CD8+ and CD4+ T cells were purified magnetically by negative isolation, whereas CD8+ TEMRA cells were enriched by FACS. Blood was drawn into EDTA tubes, processed within 24 hours, and PBMCs were isolated by density gradient centrifugation. PBMCs intended for TCR sequencing were cryopreserved in liquid nitrogen and were subsequently thawed in a 37 degrees C water bath. The sorted or isolated CD4+, CD8+ and CD8+ TEMRA cells had a purity of 90% or higher.

The clonotype comes from a human donor with Susac syndrome. The chain joins TRBV29-1 to TRBJ2-7; perhaps TRBD2 is the D gene, with 6 bases matching. The sequencing sample was made of CD8+ T cells from PBMCs. The CDR3 is CSVESGQGREQYF. The DNA reads TGCAGCGTTGAGAGCGGGCAGGGACGTGAGCAGTACTTC.